One T cell receptor beta chain is described in this entry. These data originate in a study of blood T cell repertoires in COVID-19. V lost 1 base and J 1 base, leaving 14 bases between the germline ends. CDR3 length: 16 amino acids. Germline V lookup: CDR1 LGHNA, CDR2 YNFKEQ. TCRdb keeps only in-frame clones here, not all; method: immunoSEQ multiplex PCR. Here the sample spans a few hundred thousand clones, around 89% being singletons. The source is a man between 18 and 29 years old who had recovered from COVID-19. V usage is TRBV4-2 and J usage is TRBJ2-7; TRBD2 is a possible D gene (5 bases). Sequencing input: PBMCs or T cells enriched from blood (not recorded which). Here the CDR3 reads CASSQGSGSSSYEQYF. DNA of the CDR3: TGTGCCAGCAGCCAAGGCTCGGGGTCCTCTTCCTACGAGCAGTACTTC.